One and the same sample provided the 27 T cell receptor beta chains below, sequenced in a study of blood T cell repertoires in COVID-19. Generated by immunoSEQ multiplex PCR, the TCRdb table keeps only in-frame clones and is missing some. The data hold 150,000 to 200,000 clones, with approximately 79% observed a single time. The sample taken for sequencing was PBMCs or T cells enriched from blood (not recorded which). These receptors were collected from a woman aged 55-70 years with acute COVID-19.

In DNA form, the CDR3 reads TGTGCCAGCAGCCCACGAGGCGGGAGGCGACACTATGGCTACACCTTC. Protein product: CASSPRGGRRHYGYTF. The chain joins TRBV16 to TRBJ1-2; D is uncertain. V was cut by 4 bases and J by 3 bases, with 18 bases left in between. Per the germline V gene, CDR1 is KGHSY and CDR2 is FQNENV. This CDR3 is built from 16 residues.

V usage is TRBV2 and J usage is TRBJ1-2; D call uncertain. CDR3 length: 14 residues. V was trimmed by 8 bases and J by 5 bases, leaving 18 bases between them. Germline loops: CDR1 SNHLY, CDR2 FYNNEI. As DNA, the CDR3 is TGTGCCAGCCCAGCGACTCTAGACCCGTATGGCTACACCTTC. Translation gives CASPATLDPYGYTF.

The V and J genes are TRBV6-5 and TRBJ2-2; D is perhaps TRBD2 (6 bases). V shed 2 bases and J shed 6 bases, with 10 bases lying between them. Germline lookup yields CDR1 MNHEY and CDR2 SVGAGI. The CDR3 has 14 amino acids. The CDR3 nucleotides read TGTGCCAGCAGTTACGAGCGGGTCGCCGGGGAGCTGTTTTTT. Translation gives CASSYERVAGELFF.

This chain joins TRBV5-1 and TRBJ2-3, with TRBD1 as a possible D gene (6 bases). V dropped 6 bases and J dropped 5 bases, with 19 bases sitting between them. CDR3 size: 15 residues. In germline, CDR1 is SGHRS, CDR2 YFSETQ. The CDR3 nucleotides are TGCGCCAGCACTATGGCTACAGGGCTTCAAGATACGCAGTATTTT. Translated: CASTMATGLQDTQYF.

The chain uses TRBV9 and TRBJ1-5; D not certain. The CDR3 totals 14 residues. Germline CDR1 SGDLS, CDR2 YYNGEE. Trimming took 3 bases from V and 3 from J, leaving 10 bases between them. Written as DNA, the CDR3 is TGTGCCAGCAGCGCCTCGGGTTTCAATCAGCCCCAGCATTTT. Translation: CASSASGFNQPQHF.

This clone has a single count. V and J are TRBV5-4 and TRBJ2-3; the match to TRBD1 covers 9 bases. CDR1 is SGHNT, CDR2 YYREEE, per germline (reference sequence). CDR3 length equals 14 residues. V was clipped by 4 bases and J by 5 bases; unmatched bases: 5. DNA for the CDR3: TGTGCCAGCAGCCCGAACAGGGGGCAAGATACGCAGTATTTT. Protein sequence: CASSPNRGQDTQYF.

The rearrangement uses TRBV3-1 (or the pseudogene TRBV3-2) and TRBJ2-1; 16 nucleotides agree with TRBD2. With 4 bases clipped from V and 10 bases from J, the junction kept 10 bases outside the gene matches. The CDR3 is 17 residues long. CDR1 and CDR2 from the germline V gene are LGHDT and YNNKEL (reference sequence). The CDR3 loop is CASSPRSGLAGGEEQFF. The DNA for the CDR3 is TGTGCCAGCAGCCCTAGGTCGGGACTAGCGGGGGGGGAGGAGCAGTTCTTC.

The CDR3 loop is CASSFRDLAEAFF. The CDR3 nucleotides read TGTGCCAGCAGTTTCAGGGATTTGGCTGAAGCTTTCTTT. The rearrangement joins TRBV12-3 or TRBV12-4 to TRBJ1-1; tentative D call: TRBD1 (5 bases). The CDR3 contains 13 residues. V lost 3 bases to trimming and J lost 6 bases, with 11 bases between them.

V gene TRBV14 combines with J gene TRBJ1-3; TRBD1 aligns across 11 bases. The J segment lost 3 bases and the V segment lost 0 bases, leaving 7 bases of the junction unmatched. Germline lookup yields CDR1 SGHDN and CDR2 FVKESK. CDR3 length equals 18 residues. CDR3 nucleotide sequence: TGTGCCAGCAGCCAAGACGTCAGGACAGGGGGCTATGGAAACACCATATATTTT. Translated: CASSQDVRTGGYGNTIYF.

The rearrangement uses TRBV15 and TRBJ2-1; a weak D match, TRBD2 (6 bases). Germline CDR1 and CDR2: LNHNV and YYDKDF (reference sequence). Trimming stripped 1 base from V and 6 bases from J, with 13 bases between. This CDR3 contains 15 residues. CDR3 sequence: CATSRVRDSANEQFF. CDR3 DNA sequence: TGTGCCACCAGCAGAGTCCGGGACTCCGCCAATGAGCAGTTCTTC.

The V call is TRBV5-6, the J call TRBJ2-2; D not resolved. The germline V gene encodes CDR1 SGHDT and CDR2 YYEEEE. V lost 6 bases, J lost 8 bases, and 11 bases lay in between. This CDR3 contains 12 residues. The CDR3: CASNWASGELFF. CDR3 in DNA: TGTGCCAGCAACTGGGCCAGTGGGGAGCTGTTTTTT.

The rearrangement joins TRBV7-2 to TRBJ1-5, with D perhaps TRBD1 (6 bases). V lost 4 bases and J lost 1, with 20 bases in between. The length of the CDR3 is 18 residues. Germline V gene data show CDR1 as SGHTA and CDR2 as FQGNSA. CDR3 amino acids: CASSYKVLGGGSNQPQHF. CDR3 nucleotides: TGTGCCAGCAGCTATAAAGTCTTGGGGGGGGGCAGCAATCAGCCCCAGCATTTT.

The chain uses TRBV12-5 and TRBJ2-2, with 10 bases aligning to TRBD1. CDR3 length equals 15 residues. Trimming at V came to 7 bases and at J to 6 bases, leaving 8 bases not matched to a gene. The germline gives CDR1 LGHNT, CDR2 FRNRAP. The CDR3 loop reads CASDTGQGRAGELFF. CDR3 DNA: TGTGCTAGTGATACGGGACAGGGGCGCGCCGGGGAGCTGTTTTTT.

The CDR3 here is CASSFDVRVNLKSKEQFF. CDR3 bases: TGTGCCAGCAGCTTCGATGTGCGGGTGAACTTAAAAAGTAAAGAGCAGTTCTTC. The gene calls are TRBV5-6 and TRBJ2-1; the D gene is possibly TRBD2 (5 bases). Germline assignment: CDR1 SGHDT and CDR2 YYEEEE. This CDR3 spans 18 amino acids. Trimming left V 2 bases short and J 10 bases short, with 28 bases between.

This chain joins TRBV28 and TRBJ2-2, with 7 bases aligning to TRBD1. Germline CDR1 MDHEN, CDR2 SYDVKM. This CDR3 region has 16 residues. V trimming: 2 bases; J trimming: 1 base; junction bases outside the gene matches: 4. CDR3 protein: CASSLSPGGNTGELFF. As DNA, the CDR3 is TGTGCCAGCAGTTTAAGCCCAGGGGGGAACACCGGGGAGCTGTTTTTT.

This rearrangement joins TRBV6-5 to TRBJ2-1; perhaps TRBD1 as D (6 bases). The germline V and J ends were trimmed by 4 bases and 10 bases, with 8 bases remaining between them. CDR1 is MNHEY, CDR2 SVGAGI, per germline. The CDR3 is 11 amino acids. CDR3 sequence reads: CASSFRGEQFF. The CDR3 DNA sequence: TGTGCCAGCAGTTTTAGGGGGGAGCAGTTCTTC.

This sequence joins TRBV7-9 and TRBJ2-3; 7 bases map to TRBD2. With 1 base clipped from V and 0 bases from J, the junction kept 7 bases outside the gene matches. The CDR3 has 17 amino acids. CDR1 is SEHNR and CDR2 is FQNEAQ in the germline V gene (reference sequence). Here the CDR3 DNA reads TGTGCCAGCAGCTTAGGTTCTGGCGGGGGTAGCACAGATACGCAGTATTTT. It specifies CASSLGSGGGSTDTQYF.

The CDR3 region is CASSYDGTYGYTF. CDR3 DNA: TGTGCCAGCAGTTACGACGGGACTTATGGCTACACCTTC. The chain recombines TRBV6-5 with TRBJ1-2; tentatively, D is TRBD1 (5 bases). CDR3 size: 13 residues. V gave up 2 bases and J gave up 5 bases, with 9 bases separating them. From germline, CDR1 is MNHEY and CDR2 SVGAGI.

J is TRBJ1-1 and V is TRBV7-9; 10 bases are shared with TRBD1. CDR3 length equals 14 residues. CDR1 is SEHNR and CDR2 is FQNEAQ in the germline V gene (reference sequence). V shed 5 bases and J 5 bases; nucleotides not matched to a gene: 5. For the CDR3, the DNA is TGTGCCAGCAGCCGACAGGGGGCCAGGACTGAAGCTTTCTTT. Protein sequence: CASSRQGARTEAFF.

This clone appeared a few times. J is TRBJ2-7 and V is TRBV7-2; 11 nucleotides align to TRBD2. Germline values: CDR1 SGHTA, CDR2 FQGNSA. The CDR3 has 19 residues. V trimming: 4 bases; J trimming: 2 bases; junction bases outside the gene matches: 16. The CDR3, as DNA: TGTGCCAGCAGCTCCCGGGGTAGCGGGAGGGCCAGGAGGGCCTACGAGCAGTACTTC. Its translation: CASSSRGSGRARRAYEQYF.

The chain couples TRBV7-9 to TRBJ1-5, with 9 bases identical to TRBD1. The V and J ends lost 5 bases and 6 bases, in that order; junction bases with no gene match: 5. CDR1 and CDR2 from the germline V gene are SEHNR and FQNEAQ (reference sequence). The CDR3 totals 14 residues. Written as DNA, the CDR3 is TGTGCCAGCAGCCCGGGACAGGGTATTCAGCCCCAGCATTTT. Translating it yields CASSPGQGIQPQHF. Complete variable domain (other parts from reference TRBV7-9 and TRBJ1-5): DTGVSQNPRHKITKRGQNVTFRCDPISEHNRLYWYRQTLGQGPEFLTYFQNEAQLEKSRLLSDRFSAERPKGSFSTLEIQRTEQGDSAMYLCASSPGQGIQPQHFGDGTRLSIL.

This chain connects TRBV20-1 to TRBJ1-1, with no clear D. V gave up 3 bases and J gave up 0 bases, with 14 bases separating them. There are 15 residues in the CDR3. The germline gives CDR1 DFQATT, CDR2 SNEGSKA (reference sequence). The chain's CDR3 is CSASWAGYMNTEAFF. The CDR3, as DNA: TGCAGTGCTAGTTGGGCGGGCTACATGAACACTGAAGCTTTCTTT.

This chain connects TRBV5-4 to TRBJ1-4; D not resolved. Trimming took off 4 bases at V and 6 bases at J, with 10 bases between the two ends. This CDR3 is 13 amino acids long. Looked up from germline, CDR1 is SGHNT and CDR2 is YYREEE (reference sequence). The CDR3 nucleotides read TGTGCCAGCAGCCCGCACGGGGATGAAAAACTGTTTTTT. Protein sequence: CASSPHGDEKLFF.

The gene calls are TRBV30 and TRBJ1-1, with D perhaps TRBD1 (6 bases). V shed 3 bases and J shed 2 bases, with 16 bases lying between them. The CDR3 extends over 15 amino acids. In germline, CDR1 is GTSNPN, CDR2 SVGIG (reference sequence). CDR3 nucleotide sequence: TGTGCCTGGAGGCCCGGGGGGACATTCAACACTGAAGCTTTCTTT. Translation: CAWRPGGTFNTEAFF.

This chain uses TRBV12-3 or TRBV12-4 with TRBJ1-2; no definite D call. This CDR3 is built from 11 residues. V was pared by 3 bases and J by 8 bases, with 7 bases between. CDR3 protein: CASSFLQGYTF. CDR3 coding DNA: TGTGCCAGCAGTTTTCTCCAGGGCTACACCTTC.

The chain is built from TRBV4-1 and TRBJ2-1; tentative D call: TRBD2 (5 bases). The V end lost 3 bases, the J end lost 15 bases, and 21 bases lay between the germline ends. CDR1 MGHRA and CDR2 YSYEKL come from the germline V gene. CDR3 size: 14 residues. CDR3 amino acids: CASSQELTGVLGFF. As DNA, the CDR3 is TGCGCCAGCAGCCAGGAACTCACCGGGGTCCTTGGGTTCTTC.

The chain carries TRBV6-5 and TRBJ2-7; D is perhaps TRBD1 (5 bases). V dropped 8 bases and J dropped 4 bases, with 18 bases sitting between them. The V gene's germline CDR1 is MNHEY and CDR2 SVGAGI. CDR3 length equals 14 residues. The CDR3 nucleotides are TGTGCCAGCGGAGCCCACCAGGGAATGTACGAGCAGTACTTC. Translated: CASGAHQGMYEQYF.